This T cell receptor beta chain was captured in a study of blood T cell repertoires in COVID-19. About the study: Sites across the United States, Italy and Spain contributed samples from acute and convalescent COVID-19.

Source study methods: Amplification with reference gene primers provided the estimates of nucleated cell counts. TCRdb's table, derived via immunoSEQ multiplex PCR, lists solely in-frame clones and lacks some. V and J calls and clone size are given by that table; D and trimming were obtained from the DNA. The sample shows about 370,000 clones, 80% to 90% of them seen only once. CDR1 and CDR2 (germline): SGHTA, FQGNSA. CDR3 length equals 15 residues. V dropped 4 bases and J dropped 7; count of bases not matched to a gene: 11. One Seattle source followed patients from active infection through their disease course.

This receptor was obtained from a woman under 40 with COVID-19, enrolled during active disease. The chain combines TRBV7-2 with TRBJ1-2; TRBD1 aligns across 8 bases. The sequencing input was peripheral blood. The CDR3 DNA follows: TGTGCCAGCAGCTCCCGGAGGGTGACAGGGGCTGGCTACACCTTC. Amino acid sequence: CASSSRRVTGAGYTF.